The entry below describes one T cell receptor (beta chain). This specimen belongs to a study of T cell changes during pregnancy in multiple sclerosis. The CDR3 loop spans 16 amino acids. Germline-derived CDR1 and CDR2 are LGHNA and YSLEER. V was clipped by 0 bases and J by 6 bases; unmatched bases: 9. Libraries were prepared by immunoSEQ multiplex PCR; TCRdb keeps only in-frame clonotypes and omits some of them. This sample has tens of thousands of clones; roughly nine tenths occur once, and the top ten carry approximately 4.1%. The chain is built from TRBV4-3 and TRBJ2-7; 9 bases agree with TRBD2. The specimen was CD8+ T cells from peripheral blood mononuclear cells, collected after pregnancy. The TCR originated in a female donor with multiple sclerosis, enrolled in a pregnancy study. CDR3 sequence reads: CASSQDSTGGGAEQYF. DNA for the CDR3: TGCGCCAGCAGCCAAGATTCAACCGGCGGGGGGGCCGAGCAGTACTTC.